This TCR beta chain was obtained from a study of molecular identifiers for immune sequencing clone quantification. Overall study findings and caveats: In naive cells, under 1% of molecules belonged to clones above 20 RNA copies, against over 98% in effector cells. Highly expanded clone sizes could end up underestimated if a barcode were shared by identical TCR molecules.

V dropped 5 bases and J dropped 2; count of bases not matched to a gene: 5. The length of the CDR3 is 14 residues. Germline loops: CDR1 SEHNR, CDR2 FQNEAQ (reference sequence). Sorting selected naive CD8 T cells with a CD8+CD4-CCR7+CD45RA+ phenotype. TCRdb re-called the PCR reads through MiXCR, storing one row per CDR3 protein. The repertoire consists of about 67,000 distinct CDR3 sequences, with around a sixth occurring once and the leading ten covering about 1.5%. This clonotype was observed many times. The antigen is undetermined. V usage is TRBV7-9 and J usage is TRBJ1-1, with 7 bases aligning to TRBD1. Source material: naive CD8+ T cells from blood, with Jurkat cell RNA spiked in. Subset defined: FACS-sorted CD8+CD4-CCR7+CD45RA+ naive T cells. This sequence was found in a human donor in good health. Some libraries in this study had Jurkat cell RNA spiked in. Here the CDR3 DNA reads TGTGCCAGCAGCCCTGACAGGGCCAACACTGAAGCTTTCTTT. Its protein product is CASSPDRANTEAFF. Based on the CDR3 plus reference TRBV7-9 and TRBJ1-1, the full variable domain is DTGVSQNPRHKITKRGQNVTFRCDPISEHNRLYWYRQTLGQGPEFLTYFQNEAQLEKSRLLSDRFSAERPKGSFSTLEIQRTEQGDSAMYLCASSPDRANTEAFFGQGTRLTVV.